The rows below give T cell receptor beta chains drawn from one sample of a study of T-cell memory formation after mild COVID-19. TCRdb re-derived calls from the 5' RACE reads in MiXCR, one entry per CDR3 protein. The repertoire holds 550,000 to 650,000 distinct CDR3 sequences, with around 16% as singletons. Sequencing was performed on PBMCs or a T cell subset sorted from them (not recorded which). The receptors originated from an adult woman who had mild COVID-19 (a few samples of this study predate the infection). Cell type and time point are not known. The CDR3 runs from the conserved cysteine through the conserved F or W.

j_gene: TRBJ2-5; v_gene: TRBV7-2; CDR3aa: CASSLGRSRGTQYF
j_gene: TRBJ1-5; v_gene: TRBV4-1; CDR3aa: CASSQEVRSAGIQPQHF
j_gene: TRBJ2-7; v_gene: TRBV7-9; CDR3aa: CASTRSGGYEQYF
j_gene: TRBJ2-7; v_gene: TRBV6-1; CDR3aa: CASSETGQGALDEQYF
j_gene: TRBJ2-1; v_gene: TRBV24-1; CDR3aa: CATSERPAYNEQFF
j_gene: TRBJ2-7; v_gene: TRBV5-1; CDR3aa: CASSLGLKGEQYF
j_gene: TRBJ2-1; v_gene: TRBV7-9; CDR3aa: CASTPGPSGSGSEQFF
j_gene: TRBJ2-2; v_gene: TRBV15; CDR3aa: CATSNSYKDLTGELFF
j_gene: TRBJ2-7; v_gene: TRBV7-9; CDR3aa: CASTPPGPSYEQYF
j_gene: TRBJ2-7; v_gene: TRBV5-5; CDR3aa: CASSVDPGQVSFGQYF
j_gene: TRBJ1-6; v_gene: TRBV5-1; CDR3aa: CASSLQVDNSPLHF
j_gene: TRBJ1-1; v_gene: TRBV6-2/TRBV6-3; CDR3aa: CASSYFRQPRTEAFF
j_gene: TRBJ1-1; v_gene: TRBV29-1; CDR3aa: CSVEAWGNTEAFF